This record looks at one T cell receptor beta chain sequence and its context. These data originate in a study of blood T cell repertoires in COVID-19. Germline V gene lookup returns CDR1 SNHLY and CDR2 FYNNEI. The CDR3 contains 13 residues. The ends lost 9 bases at V and 6 bases at J; junction bases unmatched: 5. Measured with immunoSEQ multiplex PCR; TCRdb has only the in-frame clones, and not every one. The sample lists around 3,000 clones, approximately 93% seen once, with around 1.5% in the top ten. The sample taken for sequencing was peripheral blood. This TCR derives from a human donor in a cohort sampled during active COVID-19. The chain carries TRBV2 and TRBJ2-7; 13 bases line up with TRBD2. Here the CDR3 reads CASGGLAGSEQYF. CDR3 DNA sequence: TGTGCCAGTGGGGGACTAGCGGGAAGCGAGCAGTACTTC.